This T cell receptor delta chain was observed in a study of γδ T cells in repeated Plasmodium falciparum infection. Findings of the study overall: Malian children's Vdelta2-negative repertoires appeared more expanded and less diverse than Australians'. Waves of new clonotype selection appeared after repeated controlled infections in Vdelta2-negative, largely Vdelta1+, gammadelta T cells.

Vgamma9/Vdelta2+ and Vdelta2-negative gammadelta T cells were flow-sorted from PBMC for bulk sequencing. In regard to this clone: Its antigen is as yet unknown. The junction does not match germline at one end; this may be a read error.

There are 19 residues in the CDR3. Germline V gene lookup returns CDR1 TSWWSYY and CDR2 QGS. TCRdb reanalysed the multiplex PCR reads via CATT. The data hold about 89,000 delta-chain clones, with over 1.3% observed a single time. Sequenced sample: gamma-delta T cells from blood. The rearrangement joins TRDV1 to TRDJ1, with 9 bases identical to TRDD3. This clonotype was obtained from a pool of human donors (malaria-infected and uninfected, not separated). CDR3 region: CALGKLWSNVGDNTDKLIF. The CDR3 DNA reads as TGTGCTCTTGGGAAACTTTGGAGCAATGTGGGGGATAACACCGATAAACTCATCTTT.